This T cell receptor beta chain was recovered during a study of blood T cell repertoires in COVID-19. About the research overall: The samples span acute and convalescent COVID-19 from the United States, Italy and Spain. From T cells, B-cell-depleted T cells, or PBMCs came the material, which was cDNA or gDNA.

Per the original data handling: For nucleated cells, counts were estimated from reference gene primer amplification. Using immunoSEQ multiplex PCR, the repertoire was profiled, and TCRdb retains in-frame clones only, with some absent. The D gene and trimming were derived from the DNA, and the V and J assignments and clone size from that table. The sample shows tens of thousands of clones, 75% to 90% of them seen only once. Specimen: peripheral blood. The sequence derives from a woman aged 70 to 79 with acute or convalescent COVID-19.

Written as DNA, the CDR3 is TGTGCCAGCAGCTTGGGGGGCACCGGGGAGCTGTTTTTT. Protein sequence: CASSLGGTGELFF. The chain combines TRBV9 with TRBJ2-2; tentative D call: TRBD2 (6 bases). The CDR3 is 13 residues long. The germline gives CDR1 SGDLS, CDR2 YYNGEE. Trimming left V 4 bases short and J 4 bases short, with 8 bases between. Supplemented by reference TRBV9 and TRBJ2-2, the full variable domain reads DSGVTQTPKHLITATGQRVTLRCSPRSGDLSVYWYQQSLDQGLQFLIQYYNGEERAKGNILERFSAQQFPDLHSELNLSSLELGDSALYFCASSLGGTGELFFGEGSRLTVL.